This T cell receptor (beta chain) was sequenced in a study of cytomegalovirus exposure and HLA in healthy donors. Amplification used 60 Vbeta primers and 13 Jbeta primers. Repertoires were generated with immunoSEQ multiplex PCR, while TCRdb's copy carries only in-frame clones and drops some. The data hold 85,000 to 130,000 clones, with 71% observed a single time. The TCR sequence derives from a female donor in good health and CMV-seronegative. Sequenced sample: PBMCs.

CDR3 sequence (DNA): TGCGCCAGCAGGGGGGCTGGGGGGAGGGGATCGGAGACCCAGTACTTC. Its translation is CASRGAGGRGSETQYF. The rearrangement links TRBV4-1 to TRBJ2-5; tentative D call: TRBD2 (7 bases). The CDR3 length is 16 residues. The germline V gene has CDR1 MGHRA and CDR2 YSYEKL. Trimming stripped 6 bases from V and 5 bases from J, with 22 bases between.